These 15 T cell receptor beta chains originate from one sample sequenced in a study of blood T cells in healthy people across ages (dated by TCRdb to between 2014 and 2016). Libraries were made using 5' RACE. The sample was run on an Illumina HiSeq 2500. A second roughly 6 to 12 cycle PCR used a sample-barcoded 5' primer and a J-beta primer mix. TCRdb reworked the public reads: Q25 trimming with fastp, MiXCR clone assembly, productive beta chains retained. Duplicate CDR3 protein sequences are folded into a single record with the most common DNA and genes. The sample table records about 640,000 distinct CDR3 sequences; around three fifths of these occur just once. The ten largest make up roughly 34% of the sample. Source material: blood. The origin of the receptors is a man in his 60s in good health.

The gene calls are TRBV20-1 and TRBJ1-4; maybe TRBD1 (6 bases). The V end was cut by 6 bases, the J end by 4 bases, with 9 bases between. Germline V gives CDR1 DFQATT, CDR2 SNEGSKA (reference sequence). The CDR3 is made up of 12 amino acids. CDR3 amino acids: CSATGLNEKLFF. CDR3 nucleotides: TGCAGTGCGACAGGCCTTAATGAAAAACTGTTTTTT.

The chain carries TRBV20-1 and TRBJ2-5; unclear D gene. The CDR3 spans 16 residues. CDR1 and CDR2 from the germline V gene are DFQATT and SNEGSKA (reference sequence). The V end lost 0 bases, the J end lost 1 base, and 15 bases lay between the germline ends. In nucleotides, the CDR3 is TGCAGTGCTAGAGATATCGGTACTAAAACCCAAGAGACCCAGTACTTC. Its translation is CSARDIGTKTQETQYF.

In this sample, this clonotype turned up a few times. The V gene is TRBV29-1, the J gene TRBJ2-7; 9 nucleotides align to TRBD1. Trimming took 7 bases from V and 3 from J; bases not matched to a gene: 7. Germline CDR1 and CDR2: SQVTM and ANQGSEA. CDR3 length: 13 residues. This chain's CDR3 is CSALRGQGYEQYF. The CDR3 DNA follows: TGCAGCGCCCTGCGGGGACAGGGCTACGAGCAGTACTTC.

The CDR3, as DNA: TGCGCCAGCAGTGGGACTAGCGGGGGTGACTCCTACAATGAGCAGTTCTTC. Protein product: CASSGTSGGDSYNEQFF. The V call is TRBV10-2, the J call TRBJ2-1; 13 bases are a match to TRBD2. The CDR3 has 17 amino acids. Per germline, CDR1 WSHSY and CDR2 SAAADI. The junction had 3 bases not matched to a gene; V was cut back by 4 bases and J by 0 bases.

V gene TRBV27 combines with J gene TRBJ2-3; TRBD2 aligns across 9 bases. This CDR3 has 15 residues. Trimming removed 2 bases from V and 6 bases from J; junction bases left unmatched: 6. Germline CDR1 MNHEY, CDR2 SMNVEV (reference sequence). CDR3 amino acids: CASSLGLAGSDTQYF. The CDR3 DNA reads TGTGCCAGCAGTTTAGGCCTAGCGGGGTCCGATACGCAGTATTTT.

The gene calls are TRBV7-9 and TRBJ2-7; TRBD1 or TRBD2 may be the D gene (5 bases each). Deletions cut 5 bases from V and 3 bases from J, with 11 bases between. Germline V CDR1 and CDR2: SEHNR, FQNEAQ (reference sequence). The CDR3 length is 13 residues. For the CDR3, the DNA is TGTGCCAGCAGCCAGAGGGACCGCTACGAGCAGTACTTC. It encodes CASSQRDRYEQYF.

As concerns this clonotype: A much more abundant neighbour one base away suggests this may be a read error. This chain's CDR3 is CSANSGGTYNEQYF. CDR3 bases: TGCAGTGCTAATAGCGGGGGGACTTACAATGAGCAGTACTTC. The chain joins TRBV20-1 to TRBJ2-1; 10 bases are shared with TRBD2. The J call is in doubt because the DNA end fits TRBJ2-7 better. The CDR3 covers 14 residues. Germline lookup yields CDR1 DFQATT and CDR2 SNEGSKA (reference sequence).

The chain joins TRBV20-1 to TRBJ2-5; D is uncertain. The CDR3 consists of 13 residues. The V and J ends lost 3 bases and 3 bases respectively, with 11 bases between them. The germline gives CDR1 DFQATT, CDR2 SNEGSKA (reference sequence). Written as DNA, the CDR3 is TGCAGTGCTAGTCAATTCAACGAAGAGACCCAGTACTTC. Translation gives CSASQFNEETQYF.

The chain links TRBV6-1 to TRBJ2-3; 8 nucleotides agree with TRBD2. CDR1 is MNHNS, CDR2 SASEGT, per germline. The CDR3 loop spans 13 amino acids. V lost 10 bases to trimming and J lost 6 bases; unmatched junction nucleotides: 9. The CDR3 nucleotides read TGTGCCAACTCCGGCGAGCGGGGGGATACGCAGTATTTT. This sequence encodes CANSGERGDTQYF.

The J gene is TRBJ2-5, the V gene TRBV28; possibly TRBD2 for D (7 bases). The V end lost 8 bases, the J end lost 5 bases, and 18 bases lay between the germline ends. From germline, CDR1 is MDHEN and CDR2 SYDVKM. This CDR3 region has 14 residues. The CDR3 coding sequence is TGTGCCAGCGCGAGGGGGGGATTGATGGAGACCCAGTACTTC. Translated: CASARGGLMETQYF.

The DNA for the CDR3 is TGTGCCAGCAGTGAGGACGGACTCTATGGCTACACCTTC. It specifies CASSEDGLYGYTF. This sequence joins TRBV2 and TRBJ1-2; D uncertain. From germline, CDR1 is SNHLY and CDR2 FYNNEI. There are 13 residues in the CDR3. V lost 3 bases and J 4 bases, leaving 9 bases between the germline ends.

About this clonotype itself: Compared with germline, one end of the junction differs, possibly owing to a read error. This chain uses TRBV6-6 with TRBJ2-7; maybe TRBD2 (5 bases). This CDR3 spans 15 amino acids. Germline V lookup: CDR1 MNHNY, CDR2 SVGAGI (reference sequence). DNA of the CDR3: TGTACCAGCAGTTACACCGTTGACTACCCCTACGAGCAGTACTTC. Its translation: CTSSYTVDYPYEQYF.

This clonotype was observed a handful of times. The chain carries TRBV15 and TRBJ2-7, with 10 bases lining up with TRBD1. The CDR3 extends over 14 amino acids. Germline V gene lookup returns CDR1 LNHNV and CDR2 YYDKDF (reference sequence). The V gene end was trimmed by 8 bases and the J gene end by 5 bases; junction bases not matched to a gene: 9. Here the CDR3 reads CATQVDRGPNEQYF. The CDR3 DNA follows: TGTGCCACCCAGGTTGACAGGGGGCCCAACGAGCAGTACTTC.

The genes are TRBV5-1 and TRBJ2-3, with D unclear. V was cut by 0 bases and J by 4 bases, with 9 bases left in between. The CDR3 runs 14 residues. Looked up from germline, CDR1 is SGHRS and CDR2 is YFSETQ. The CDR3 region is CASSLESGPDTQYF. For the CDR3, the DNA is TGCGCCAGCAGCTTGGAGTCGGGCCCAGATACGCAGTATTTT.

CDR3 residues: CASSLGWENEKLFF. In DNA form, the CDR3 reads TGTGCCAGCAGCCTGGGGTGGGAGAATGAAAAACTGTTTTTT. The V gene is TRBV9, the J gene TRBJ1-4; unclear D gene. The CDR3 is made up of 14 amino acids. Germline-derived CDR1 and CDR2 are SGDLS and YYNGEE. V was shortened by 4 bases and J by 5 bases, with 12 bases between the two germline ends. Using reference TRBV9 and TRBJ1-4 for the parts outside the CDR3, the full variable domain is DSGVTQTPKHLITATGQRVTLRCSPRSGDLSVYWYQQSLDQGLQFLIQYYNGEERAKGNILERFSAQQFPDLHSELNLSSLELGDSALYFCASSLGWENEKLFFGSGTQLSVL.